The clone carrying this T cell receptor (beta chain) qualifies as large (0.1 to 1%). Its antigen is unidentified. Amplifying TCR beta CDR3 involved multiplex PCR carried out with 32 V and 13 J primers. TCRdb re-called the multiplex PCR reads through MiXCR, storing one row per CDR3 protein. The table lists about 4,300 distinct CDR3 sequences, around 24% of them singletons, with over 7.5% in the top ten. Template material comprised bulk tumor genomic DNA at about 660 ng per sample. Far-apart biopsies, several per primary tumor, were taken during surgery. Curative surgery was undertaken by patients, who had untreated, newly diagnosed non-small cell lung cancer. Every donor was a newly diagnosed non-small cell lung cancer patient having surgery with curative intent. The source of the sample is a study of immune heterogeneity within non-small cell lung tumors. On the study more broadly: Squamous cell carcinomas accounted for a few of the tumors, non-squamous carcinomas for around 9, and 1 was not otherwise specified. General study findings and limits: Site-unique high-frequency clones occurred alongside identical dominant CDR3 beta clonotypes that recurred across tumor sites within a patient. Although only moderate, the correlation of local T-cell clonality with local tumor mutational burden was significant (R 0.3 to 0.35).

The CDR3 has 16 residues. V was cut by 5 bases and J by 0 bases, with 16 bases left in between. The germline gives CDR1 PRHDT, CDR2 FYEKMQ (reference sequence). Source material: lung tumor tissue. This chain joins TRBV13 and TRBJ1-1, with D possibly matching TRBD1 (6 bases). The receptor was derived from a man between 50 and 59 years old with non-small cell lung cancer. The CDR3 nucleotides read TGTGCCAGCAGCCCCTTACCGACAGGACTGAACACTGAAGCTTTCTTT. Its translation: CASSPLPTGLNTEAFF. Using reference TRBV13 and TRBJ1-1 for the parts outside the CDR3, the full variable domain is AAGVIQSPRHLIKEKRETATLKCYPIPRHDTVYWYQQGPGQDPQFLISFYEKMQSDKGSIPDRFSAQQFSDYHSELNMSSLELGDSALYFCASSPLPTGLNTEAFFGQGTRLTVV.